Here is one TCR beta chain with its context. Its specific antigen is unknown. The library was made by the immunoSEQ multiplex PCR assay. The multiplex PCR relied on a mix of 60 forward primers for TCR Vbeta segments and 13 reverse primers for TCR Jbeta segments. A multiplex PCR assay on genomic DNA amplified the CDR3 region of rearranged TCR beta genes. The Illumina HiSeq System was used to sequence the amplified TCR beta libraries as 87-base-pair reads. The paper's processing steps were these. A later analysis tallied around 82 million unique TCR beta chains across the 600 to 700 repertoires, and about 12 million of those chains were shared by two or more donors. To remove PCR and sequencing errors, raw reads were error-corrected and collapsed into unique sequences using a nearest-neighbor algorithm that merged closely related sequences. Alignment of CDR3 sequences to IMGT reference sequences was used to assign V, D and J gene segments. For a sequence to be retained, a match of at least six nucleotides was required to both a V gene segment and a J gene segment. A rearrangement was called productive if the CDR3 had no stop codons and remained in frame with V and J, and every other rearrangement was called non-productive. Following IMGT convention, CDR3 was defined as the stretch from the second conserved V-encoded cysteine to the conserved J-encoded phenylalanine. Sequences without an unambiguous match to a single V gene segment were excluded from the earlier analysis of about 640 of the donors. In an earlier analysis of 450 to 750 of the donors, a V segment was called functional when productive rearrangements were above 56.7%, and segregating when the standard deviation between donors exceeded 5%. To diagnose cytomegalovirus status from the catalog of TCR beta chain sequences, a statistical classification framework was built. V and J gene assignment, in a later analysis, came from comparing TCR nucleotide sequences with IMGT/GENE-DB human TR gene sequences. In a later analysis, CDR3 sequences and most-parsimonious VDJ recombination scenarios were assigned using the TCRdist pipeline. In a later analysis, every TCR beta chain was defined by the combination of its CDR3 amino acid sequence and its V-gene family, and reads without a unique V-gene family were dropped. To address suspected cross-contamination and a sequencing artifact, a later analysis removed some 620 highly shared, low-generation-probability nucleotide sequences. In a later analysis, a clonal expansion index for each public chain was calculated from normalized within-repertoire ranks of inferred template counts. A later analysis computed generation probabilities with a VDJ recombination model fitted to out-of-frame rearrangements, and checked the results against IGoR. In a later analysis, hypergeometric tests were used to score TCR-TCR, TCR-HLA and TCR-CMV co-occurrence, with a repertoire-size bias correction applied to TCR pairs. To estimate false discovery rates, a later analysis permuted the HLA or CMV assignments 20 times. In a later analysis, co-occurring TCRs were grouped with DBSCAN, and TCRdist sequence similarity was added when clustering was performed within HLA-allele-positive subsets. For co-occurrence clustering, repertoires with fewer than 30,000 or more than 120,000 public chains were excluded, along with five repertoires with anomalous nucleotide sharing. What TCRdb holds here is the immuneACCESS table cut down to in-frame rearrangements. Part of the clones is not present; checked against another copy, under half of the missing clones reflect an unresolved V gene, and the others are unexplained. V, J and clone size reflect that table, while D and trimming were determined from the DNA. The sample table records 100,000 to 150,000 clones. Around 2.2% of the sample is held by the ten biggest clonotypes.

V is pared back by 4 bases and J by 2 bases, with 11 bases lying between the germline termini. Measured from the cysteine to the phenylalanine, the CDR3 is 14 residues long. The only DNA kept is the CDR3, 42 bases in frame from the first base. In the germline V gene (reference sequence), CDR1 corresponds to PRHDT and CDR2 to FYEKMQ. The cohort consisted of fewer than 700 healthy bone marrow donors. At the time of sampling, all cohort members were nominally healthy, though unrecorded immune exposures were likely present. The donor tested CMV seronegative and was one of the 352 seronegative cohort members. A peripheral blood sample was collected from each donor, and TCR beta sequencing was performed on peripheral blood mononuclear cells. The Qiagen DNeasy Blood Extraction Kit was used to extract genomic DNA from the blood cell samples. This sample is drawn from a study of cytomegalovirus exposure and HLA in healthy donors listed by TCRdb under 2017. Notes on the research overall: An earlier analysis of roughly 570 of the donors reported approximately 280 Gb of sequence data and around 100 million unique TCR beta sequences obtained from around 180 million T cells. In addition to the first cohort of 650 to 800 subjects, a separate validation cohort of around 110 different subjects was used. An earlier analysis of nearly 600 of the donors applied high-throughput TCR beta sequencing to assess whether each TCR beta V gene segment acted as functional or pseudogenic. To predict cytomegalovirus infection status, the study brought together high-throughput TCR immunosequencing, statistical association of individual TCRs with disease status, and machine learning. Every repertoire in the discovery cohort had been generated on one and the same sequencing platform. Both class I and class II loci were covered by HLA typing, at four-digit resolution. Roughly 320 gigabases of sequencing data and 70 million to 100 million unique TCR sequences made up an early release that covered under 750 HLA-typed donors. A later genetic analysis used genome-wide SNP genotypes for about 65% of the 666 donors, treating that subset as a discovery cohort. The study aimed to test whether cataloging public T cell receptors could reveal signatures of past pathogen exposure. Rather than drawing on any new phenotypic data, the later analysis identified candidate immune exposures from TCR beta sequences and the way those sequences occurred across donors. Of the roughly 400 genotyped donors, over 65% fell in the genetic ancestry cluster associated with self-reported Caucasian donors. The study profiled the T cell repertoires of hundreds of subjects by immunosequencing and related them to cytomegalovirus serostatus. Donor age, sex, ethnicity and CMV serostatus were compiled together with the repertoire data. Typing coverage varied by locus: roughly 620-640 donors for A, B, C, DRB1 and DQB1; roughly 510 for DQA1; some 610 for DPA1; around 490 for DPB1. Because of strong linkage in the cohort, five DR-DQ haplotypes were treated as single units for association and clustering. A later analysis re-analyzed previously published TCR beta repertoires from roughly 630 donors and added high-resolution HLA genotyping to study TCR occurrence patterns. On average, around 200,000 unique TCR beta nucleotide sequences were sequenced per donor among more than 350 genotyped donors of the cohort, with about 17% of those sequences being non-productive. What the study reported, not specific to this receptor: Compared with equally common non-associated chains, HLA-associated TCR beta chains in a later analysis were more clonally expanded and had lower generation probabilities. Strong co-occurrence of HLA alleles, especially DR and DQ, made assigning TCR associations to individual alleles difficult. According to a later analysis, parvovirus B19, influenza, CMV and Epstein-Barr virus appeared linked to several top co-occurrence clusters. Sequencing depth was assumed to be roughly uniform across donors in the presence/absence analyses, though that assumption may not hold. Linkage disequilibrium might explain the correlated functional status among segregating V segments, but an unknown experimental factor could not be excluded. CMV serostatus was the only immune exposure information available for the cohort. According to the authors, the approach could potentially be generalized to other disease states and immunological phenotypes. According to a later genetic analysis, donors in an Asian-associated ancestry cluster had fewer N-insertions in productive TCRs than the approximately 700-donor mean. A cluster of highly shared sequence variants was judged likely to be a technical artifact of the sequencing pipeline. In vitro tests confirmed that a few of the cytomegalovirus-associated TCR beta chains recognize cytomegalovirus antigens. Across donors, most TCR sequences were observed very rarely, whereas some public TCRs were present in many individuals. In a later analysis, most CMV-associated TCR beta chains were found to appear HLA-restricted, with HLA associations seemingly driven largely by CMV exposure. Cytomegalovirus status was reported to be diagnosed by the classifier with high specificity and sensitivity in both the original and validation cohorts. Specific HLA alleles were associated with 16,951 TCR beta sequences at a false discovery rate of 0.05 in a later analysis. In this cohort, only TCR beta chains were sequenced, and detectable features were limited by the absence of alpha or paired-chain data. A further reported finding was that TCR beta sequences accurately predicted the HLA-A and HLA-B alleles for most subjects in the first cohort. Because counts were too low, roughly 16 rarely observed V segments, including chromosome 9 orphons, were excluded from the earlier analysis of about 500 of the donors. A later analysis found that TCR association rates varied across HLA loci, with DRB1 alleles showing the most associated TCRs and HLA-C alleles the fewest. Because HLA typing was missing for some donors at each locus, association tests included only the typed subset. V-gene and J-gene trimming of TCR beta chains was associated with a missense DCLRE1C variant in a later genetic analysis, and the association was replicated in an independent cohort. In an earlier analysis of 500 to 650 of the donors, most TCR beta V segments appeared in productive rearrangements about 87% or about 30% of the time, broadly matching IMGT annotations. The study gave a list of about 150 TCR beta chains associated with cytomegalovirus. The 87-base-pair reads could not distinguish some IMGT-functional V segments, including TRBV6-2 and TRBV6-3, so those segments were excluded.

The material sequenced was PBMCs. The rearranged segments are TRBV13 and TRBJ1-1; the D gene cannot be resolved reliably. The clonotype originates from a man aged 40-50 years in good health and CMV-seronegative. Here is the DNA: TGTGCCAGCAGCTCCCCCTCCCCTAACACTGAAGCTTTCTTT. This yields the protein CASSSPSPNTEAFF.